A selection of T cell receptor beta chains follows, all from one sample in a study of PD-1 blockade in classical Hodgkin lymphoma. Sequencing was performed with immunoSEQ multiplex PCR; in TCRdb, only in-frame clones are kept and a portion is missing. The sample has about 100,000 clones, roughly 84% seen once; the top ten hold 9.5% to 15%. The sequencing used peripheral blood mononuclear cells (PBMCs), collected at baseline. Receptors were obtained from a human donor with classical Hodgkin lymphoma. Each CDR3 is given with its conserved first and last residue. The order of the fields is clone size, J gene, D gene, V gene, CDR3 DNA, CDR3 protein. The D gene is left open where the match is weak. The listing skips clone size in some rows; elsewhere it reads once, few, many or a size class.

>-|TRBJ2-1|-|TRBV6-4
TGTGCCAGCAGTGACTCCGGCGGGAACAATGAGCAGTTCTTC
CASSDSGGNNEQFF
>-|TRBJ2-6|-|TRBV14
TGTGCCAGCAGCCAAAGGGATTCTGGGGCCAACGTCCTGACTTTC
CASSQRDSGANVLTF
>few|TRBJ2-3|-|TRBV7-9
TGTGCCAGCAAGGGAACGGCGGCAGATACGCAGTATTTT
CASKGTAADTQYF
>-|TRBJ2-1|TRBD1|TRBV5-4
TGTGCCAGCAGCAGGACAGGGGGCGTTGAGCAGTTCTTC
CASSRTGGVEQFF
>-|TRBJ2-7|-|TRBV6-5
TGTGCCAGCAGTTACTCGGGCTCCGTCTACGAGCAGTACTTC
CASSYSGSVYEQYF
>-|TRBJ2-7|-|TRBV27
TGTGCCAGCAGTTTAATTGGGTCCCCCTACGAGCAGTACTTC
CASSLIGSPYEQYF
>-|TRBJ2-3|-|TRBV7-2
TGTGCCAGCAGCCCATACGCCGATAAGACCCTCACAGATACGCAGTATTTT
CASSPYADKTLTDTQYF
>few|TRBJ2-5|TRBD2|TRBV6-5
TGTGCCAGCAGTTACTCGAGGGGCGGGGGGGAGACCCAGTACTTC
CASSYSRGGGETQYF
>-|TRBJ2-1|TRBD2|TRBV28
TGTGCCAGCAGTTTATCCCCACCGGGAGGCCGATCAAAGCAGTTCTTC
CASSLSPPGGRSKQFF
>-|TRBJ2-2|-|TRBV30
TGTGCCTGGAGTGCACAACGAGCGGGGGAGCTGTTTTTT
CAWSAQRAGELFF
>once|TRBJ1-1|-|TRBV5-4
TGTGCCAGCAGCCCGAAGGGACCGAACACTGAAGCTTTCTTT
CASSPKGPNTEAFF
>-|TRBJ2-2|TRBD1|TRBV5-1
TGCGCCAGCAGCAAGAGACAGGGGTCGAACACCGGGGAGCTGTTTTTT
CASSKRQGSNTGELFF
>-|TRBJ2-7|TRBD2|TRBV27
TGTGCCAGCAGCGCCCGGACTAGCGACCACGAGCAGTACTTC
CASSARTSDHEQYF
>-|TRBJ1-4|-|TRBV7-9
TGTGCCAGCAGCAATATGCTGGAAAAACTGTTTTTT
CASSNMLEKLFF
>-|TRBJ2-5|-|TRBV10-3
TGTGCCATCAGATCAGGAGGGAGCCCCCAAGAGACCCAGTACTTC
CAIRSGGSPQETQYF
>-|TRBJ2-1|-|TRBV18
TGTGCCAGCTCACCAATGGACAATGAGCAGTTCTTC
CASSPMDNEQFF
>-|TRBJ2-7|-|TRBV18
TGTGCCAGCTCACCATCCGACTCCGTTTGGGAGCAGTACTTC
CASSPSDSVWEQYF
>-|TRBJ2-2|-|TRBV5-4
TGTGCCAGCAGCTTCAACGCGAACACCGGGGAGCTGTTTTTT
CASSFNANTGELFF
>-|TRBJ2-7|TRBD1|TRBV14
TGTGCCAGCAGCCTAGTCCGGGACAGGGGCCACGAGCAGTACTTC
CASSLVRDRGHEQYF
>-|TRBJ1-1|-|TRBV19
TGTGCCAGTAGTATAGATCGTAACTTGGGGGCGACGGCTTTCTTT
CASSIDRNLGATAFF
>-|TRBJ1-4|-|TRBV19
TGTGCCAGTAGTACCTCTTGGCGAGGTGAAAAACTGTTTTTT
CASSTSWRGEKLFF
>-|TRBJ2-6|-|TRBV11-3
TGTGCCAGCAGCTTCGGAGGGGCTGGGGCCAACGTCCTGACTTTC
CASSFGGAGANVLTF
>once|TRBJ1-5|-|TRBV18
TGTGCCAGCTCACCACATAGCAATCAGCCCCAGCATTTT
CASSPHSNQPQHF
>-|TRBJ2-7|-|TRBV5-1
TGCGCCAGCAGCCCGTACTCAAGCTCCTACGAGCAGTACTTC
CASSPYSSSYEQYF
>once|TRBJ2-7|TRBD2|TRBV6-1
TGTGCCAGCAGTCTGACTAGCGGGAGTGGATACGAGCAGTACTTC
CASSLTSGSGYEQYF
>-|TRBJ2-5|TRBD2|TRBV28
TGTGCCAGCAGTCCCCGGCTAGCTGGGCGGGAGCCCCAAGAGACCCAGTACTTC
CASSPRLAGREPQETQYF
>-|TRBJ1-2|-|TRBV29-1
TGCAGCGTTGAAGACTCTTTAACCCTTAACTATGGCTACACCTTC
CSVEDSLTLNYGYTF
>-|TRBJ1-1|-|TRBV14
TGTGCCAGCAGCCAAGCTTCCCCGGGAACTGAAGCTTTCTTT
CASSQASPGTEAFF
>-|TRBJ2-3|TRBD2|TRBV28
TGTGCCAGCATCAGTGGGACTACCCTTATCACAGATACGCAGTATTTT
CASISGTTLITDTQYF
>-|TRBJ2-1|-|TRBV2
TGTGCCAGCAGTGCTGGCGGGTTCGATGAGCAGTTCTTC
CASSAGGFDEQFF
>once|TRBJ1-5|-|TRBV7-9
TGTGCCAGCAGCTCGGAGGGCGATCAGCCCCAGCATTTT
CASSSEGDQPQHF
>-|TRBJ2-7|TRBD2|TRBV9
TGTGCCAGCAGCGTAGCGGCTAGCGGGAGGGCCGAGGGGTACGAGCAGTACTTC
CASSVAASGRAEGYEQYF
>-|TRBJ2-2|-|TRBV28
TGTGCCAGCAGTTCTCTCCCGGGACAGAACACCGGGGAGCTGTTTTTT
CASSSLPGQNTGELFF
>few|TRBJ1-1|TRBD1|TRBV7-2
TGTGCCAGCAGCTTGGGACAGCCTAACACTGAAGCTTTCTTT
CASSLGQPNTEAFF
>-|TRBJ2-1|-|TRBV18
TGTGCCAGCTCACCAGTGGAGGAGCAGTTCTTC
CASSPVEEQFF
>once|TRBJ2-1|-|TRBV19
TGTGCCAGTAGTAACCCCCCGACAGCTTACTCCTACAATGAGCAGTTCTTC
CASSNPPTAYSYNEQFF
>-|TRBJ1-5|-|TRBV7-2
TGTGCCAGCAGCCCCCAGGGTACAGGCAATCAGCCCCAGCATTTT
CASSPQGTGNQPQHF
>-|TRBJ1-3|-|TRBV7-8
TGTGCCAGCAGCTTAGGTCCGGGCTCTGGAAACACCATATATTTT
CASSLGPGSGNTIYF
>-|TRBJ2-1|-|TRBV18
TGTGCCAGCTCACCAGCGGGCACCTACAATGAGCAGTTCTTC
CASSPAGTYNEQFF
>-|TRBJ1-1|-|TRBV21-1
TGTGCCAGCAGCAAAGCTGGGCGGGCAGGGGATCTCCGAGCTTTCTTT
CASSKAGRAGDLRAFF